This T cell receptor beta chain was documented in a study of CD4 T cells in relation to SARS-CoV-2 and coronaviruses. Study summary: ViraFEST: approximately 10-day antigen culture of PBMCs, then TCR beta CDR3 sequencing. Patient ages ranged from roughly 21 to 80, median 38.

Some clones are missing from TCRdb's copy, which holds only in-frame ones; the method was immunoSEQ multiplex PCR. The sample consists of about 40,000 clones, approximately 77% of them appearing once. On this clone: The antigen is unknown.

V was pared by 5 bases and J by 2 bases, with 14 bases between. The germline gives CDR1 MDHEN, CDR2 SYDVKM. This CDR3 has 15 amino acids. V and J are TRBV28 and TRBJ2-3, with TRBD2 as a possible D gene (6 bases). Input material: naive CD4+ T cells from PBMCs, cultured in vitro. The subset denotes: naive CD4+ T cells isolated by negative enrichment. The sequence derives from an adult with COVID-19. Written as DNA, the CDR3 is TGTGCCAGCAGTCGCCGAAGCGGGTTCACAGATACGCAGTATTTT. Translated, it gives CASSRRSGFTDTQYF.